This T cell receptor (beta chain) was obtained from a study of tissue T cells after allogeneic stem cell transplantation. Overall study results and limits: The study did not identify alloreactive or antigen-specific tissue TCRs, and some clones might be persisting host cells. This small cohort was clinically heterogeneous, and sampling depth was a limitation.

With regard to this clone: Its specificity is unknown. The listed genes are named as in mouse.

Time point meaning: mouse harvest day 14 after allogeneic transplant. Each mouse received 10^7 T-cell-depleted marrow cells plus 10^6 splenic CD5+ T cells by tail vein. This mouse GVHD model was MHC-mismatched B6 to BALB/c, profiled day 7 or 14. CDR3 sequences, V/J genes, frequencies and template counts came from survey-depth TCRbeta sequencing. This table comes from immunoSEQ multiplex PCR, and its TCRdb copy is limited to in-frame clones, with some not included. Of about 8,300 clones in the sample, roughly a third were seen once. The material sequenced was skin. This clonotype was sampled from a female BALB/c mouse given C57BL/6 T cells with graft-versus-host disease after an allogeneic hematopoietic cell transplant.

The CDR3 protein is CASSRDWGSAETLYF. The covered CDR3 bases are TGTGCCAGCTCCCGTGACTGGGGGAGTGCAGAAACGCTGTAT. The V gene is TRBV12-2, the J gene TRBJ2-3; 9 bases line up with TRBD2. The read comes to an end 1 residue before the CDR3 does, leaving the germline J gene to fill in the end. This CDR3 contains 15 residues. The germline gives CDR1 SGHLS, CDR2 HYDKME. Trimming at V came to 4 bases and at J to 0 bases, leaving 4 bases not matched to a gene. Full variable domain (remainder filled in from reference TRBV12-2 and TRBJ2-3): NSGVVQSPRYIIKGKGERSILKCIPISGHLSVAWYQQTQGQELKFFIQHYDKMERDKGNLPSRFSVQQFDDYHSEMNMSALELEDSAVYFCASSRDWGSAETLYFGSGTRLTVL.